The present TCR beta chain was sequenced within a study of CD8+ T cells in alopecia areata. Study as a whole: Administration of oral tofacitinib to treated patients was at 5 to 10 mg twice daily.

As the sequencing template, cDNA was produced by extracting RNA and reverse transcribing it. Sequenced by immunoSEQ multiplex PCR; TCRdb stores in-frame clones only, minus some. The sample consists of 150,000 to 200,000 clones, over 55% of them appearing once. With 4 bases removed from V and 6 bases from J, the gap between germline ends came to 10 bases. The V gene's germline CDR1 is SQVTM and CDR2 ANQGSEA. The CDR3 contains 11 residues. As for treatment: oral pan-JAK inhibitor, 5-10 mg twice daily. The genes are TRBV29-1 and TRBJ2-7; D uncertain. The TCR originated in a human donor with alopecia areata. This sample comprised CD4+ T cells sorted from blood, obtained at week 24, from a patient treated with tofacitinib. CDR3 sequence (DNA): TGCAGCGTTGCGGTGACTCCCGAGCAGTACTTC. Its protein product is CSVAVTPEQYF.